This T cell receptor (beta chain) was sequenced for a study of glioma-infiltrating T cells after dendritic cell vaccination. This clone came up a few times. CDR1 is LNHDA, CDR2 SQIVND, per germline (reference sequence). V lost 5 bases and J lost 2, with 7 bases in between. There are 12 residues in the CDR3. TCRdb's table, derived via immunoSEQ multiplex PCR, lists solely in-frame clones and lacks some. The data show 55,000 to 75,000 clones, with about 86% seen just once and about a sixth held by the top ten. The time point here: after dendritic cell vaccination, including at tumor progression/relapse. Isocitrate dehydrogenase mutation was absent in all glioblastoma patients. Blood PBMC samples: pre-vaccination, two weeks post third vaccination, and at tumor progression.

Here the sequenced sample was blood, taken after dendritic cell vaccination. This clonotype was obtained from a human donor with glioblastoma. The V call is TRBV19, the J call TRBJ2-7; the D is unclear. The CDR3 DNA reads as TGTGCCAGTAGTCCGTCCGCCTACGAGCAGTACTTC. Translation gives CASSPSAYEQYF.